This TCR beta chain was observed in a study of blood T cell repertoires in COVID-19. Study summary: Donors in the United States, Italy and Spain gave samples during acute or convalescent COVID-19.

The germline V and J ends were trimmed by 4 bases and 2 bases, with 12 bases remaining between them. The CDR3 sequence is 14 residues long. CDR1 is SGHRS and CDR2 is YFSETQ in the germline V gene. Study processing details: Cell counts per sample came from amplifying reference gene primers. Assay: immunoSEQ multiplex PCR; the TCRdb copy retains only in-frame clones and omits some. That table furnishes V, J and clone size, whereas the DNA furnished D and trimming. The table includes 140,000 to 150,000 clones, around 81% detected once. The TCR was taken from a woman aged 40-49 years with active or convalescent COVID-19. Source material: peripheral blood. This sequence joins TRBV5-1 and TRBJ1-1; possibly TRBD1 for D (5 bases). The CDR3 protein is CASSEGQFNTEAFF. CDR3 DNA sequence: TGCGCCAGCAGCGAAGGACAATTTAACACTGAAGCTTTCTTT.